Listed below are T cell receptor beta chains from one sample, sequenced in a study of T cells after yellow fever vaccination. MiXCR, applied by TCRdb to the 5' RACE reads, yields one record per CDR3 protein. In the table there are roughly 56,000 distinct CDR3 sequences, 5.5% to 6% of which are singletons. The source was PBMCs, either bulk or a sorted T-cell subset (CD4+, CD8+, memory, or dextramer-sorted; not recorded which), collected on the day of the yellow fever booster vaccination. Receptors were obtained from a man aged 18 to 29 who received the YFV17D yellow fever vaccine. Each CDR3 is given with its conserved first and last residue. Each record gives: D gene, V gene, clone size, J gene, CDR3 DNA, CDR3 protein. A D gene is named only where the DNA matches it firmly. Expanded clones get a size class; other rows say once, few or many, or leave the size out.

>-|TRBV4-1|many|TRBJ1-2
TGCGCCAGCAGTCAGACAGCCAACTATGGCTACACCTTC
CASSQTANYGYTF
>-|TRBV20-1|many|TRBJ2-3
TGCAGTGCTAGACTAGCGACTAGCACAGATACGCAGTATTTT
CSARLATSTDTQYF
>TRBD1|TRBV25-1|few|TRBJ1-1
TGTGCCAGCAGTGAACAGGGGGCGTTGAACACTGAAGCTTTCTTT
CASSEQGALNTEAFF
>-|TRBV28|many|TRBJ2-5
TGTGCCAGCAGTTTATGGTTACGAGAGACCCAGTACTTC
CASSLWLRETQYF
>TRBD1|TRBV7-8|-|TRBJ2-1
TGTGCCAGCAGCTCCGACCTGACAGGGAACATCTACAATGAGCAGTTCTTC
CASSSDLTGNIYNEQFF
>TRBD1|TRBV20-1|many|TRBJ2-7
TGCAGTGCTAGAGATCGGTGGACAGGGAGCAGCTACGAGCAGTACTTC
CSARDRWTGSSYEQYF
>TRBD2|TRBV20-1|-|TRBJ2-5
TGCAGTGCTAACCCGGGACTAGCGGGGGAAGAGACCCAGTACTTC
CSANPGLAGEETQYF
>-|TRBV4-2|few|TRBJ1-4
TGTGCCAGCAGCCCTACCTGGGGGAGTAATGAAAAACTGTTTTTT
CASSPTWGSNEKLFF
>-|TRBV19|few|TRBJ2-7
TGTGCCAGTAGTATAGATGGCCAGCTCTACGAGCAGTACTTC
CASSIDGQLYEQYF
>TRBD2|TRBV12-3/TRBV12-4|many|TRBJ2-3
TGTGCCAGCAGTCATCCTAGCGGGGGGTTCTTTGGCACAGATACGCAGTATTTT
CASSHPSGGFFGTDTQYF
>TRBD1|TRBV4-3|-|TRBJ2-1
TGCGCCAGCAGCCAAGATTGGGTCCAGGGGGATGAGCAGTTCTTC
CASSQDWVQGDEQFF
>TRBD2|TRBV2|many|TRBJ2-3
TGTGCCAGCAGTTATCTAGCGGGGGTCGGAGATACGCAGTATTTT
CASSYLAGVGDTQYF
>-|TRBV29-1|few|TRBJ1-1
TGCAGCGTTCTTCCCATGAACACTGAAGCTTTCTTT
CSVLPMNTEAFF
>TRBD2|TRBV4-1|many|TRBJ2-5
TGCGCCAGCAGCCAGACCCTTAGCGGGGGTGCAGAGACCCAGTACTTC
CASSQTLSGGAETQYF
>TRBD1|TRBV20-1|many|TRBJ1-4
TGCAGTGCTGTCAGGGGGGTAGGGGAAAAACTGTTTTTT
CSAVRGVGEKLFF
>TRBD1|TRBV20-1|few|TRBJ1-5
TGCAGTGCTAGAAACCGACAGGGAGTTCAGCCCCAGCATTTT
CSARNRQGVQPQHF
>TRBD2|TRBV3-1|-|TRBJ2-4
TGTGCCAGCAGCCAAGATCTCCTAGCGGTCCTTCAGTACTTC
CASSQDLLAVLQYF
>-|TRBV3-2|few|TRBJ2-3
TGTGCCAGCAGCTCCCGCCGGGGCGATACGCAGTATTTT
CASSSRRGDTQYF
>-|TRBV5-1|many|TRBJ1-1
TGCGCCAGCAGCTTGGGGCAGGTGATCAACACTGAAGCTTTCTTT
CASSLGQVINTEAFF
>TRBD2|TRBV24-1|many|TRBJ2-3
TGTGCCACCAGTGATTCAGTAGCGGGCAGCACAGATACGCAGTATTTT
CATSDSVAGSTDTQYF
>-|TRBV4-3|many|TRBJ1-2
TGCGCCAGCAGCCTCCTTGGGAGGGGTTTCGATGGCTACACCTTC
CASSLLGRGFDGYTF
>-|TRBV20-1|many|TRBJ2-5
TGCAGTGCTAAGGGGTCTAGAGTACTAACCCATGGGACCCAGTACTTC
CSAKGSRVLTHGTQYF
>TRBD1|TRBV5-1|-|TRBJ2-2
TGCGCCAGCAGCTGGACAGGGGCAGGGACCGGGGAGCTGTTTTTT
CASSWTGAGTGELFF
>-|TRBV4-1|many|TRBJ1-5
TGCGCCAGCAGCCGGACAGCGGGCAATCAGCCCCAGCATTTT
CASSRTAGNQPQHF
>TRBD1|TRBV12-3/TRBV12-4|many|TRBJ1-2
TGTGCCAGCAGTATCCTACAGGGGGCCTATGGCTACACCTTC
CASSILQGAYGYTF